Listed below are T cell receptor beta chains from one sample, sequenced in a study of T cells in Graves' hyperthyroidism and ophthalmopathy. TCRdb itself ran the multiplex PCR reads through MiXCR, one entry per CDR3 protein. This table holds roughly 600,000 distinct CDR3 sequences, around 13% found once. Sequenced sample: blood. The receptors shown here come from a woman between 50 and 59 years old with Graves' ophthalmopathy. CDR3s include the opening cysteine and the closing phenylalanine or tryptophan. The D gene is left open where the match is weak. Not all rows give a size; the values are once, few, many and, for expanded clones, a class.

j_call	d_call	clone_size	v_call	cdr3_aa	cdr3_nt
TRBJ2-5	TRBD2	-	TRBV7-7	CASSLSVVAGNQETQYF	TGTGCTAGCAGCTTAAGTGTGGTAGCGGGAAACCAAGAGACCCAGTACTTC
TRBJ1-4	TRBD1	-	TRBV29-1	CSATRGLNEKLFF	TGCAGCGCAACCAGGGGGCTAAATGAAAAACTGTTTTTT
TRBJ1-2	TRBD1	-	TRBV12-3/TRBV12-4	CASSLGTGGLGYYGYTF	TGTGCCAGCAGTTTAGGGACAGGGGGATTAGGGTACTATGGCTACACCTTC
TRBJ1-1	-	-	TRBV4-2	CASSPINSMNTEAFF	TGTGCCAGCAGCCCTATCAATTCAATGAACACTGAAGCTTTCTTT
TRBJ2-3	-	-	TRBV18	CASSPEGRRTDTQYF	TGTGCCAGCTCACCAGAAGGCCGACGAACAGATACGCAGTATTTT
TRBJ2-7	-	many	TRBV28	CASSVGDEQYF	TGTGCCAGCAGTGTGGGGGACGAGCAGTACTTC
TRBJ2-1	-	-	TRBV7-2	CASSLVLGNEQFF	TGTGCCAGCAGCTTAGTCCTCGGGAATGAGCAGTTCTTC
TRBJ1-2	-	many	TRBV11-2	CASSRGPEDYGYTF	TGTGCCAGCAGCCGAGGGCCAGAGGACTATGGCTACACCTTC
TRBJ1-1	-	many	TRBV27	CASSLRGQGRTEAFF	TGTGCCAGCAGTTTAAGGGGTCAGGGGAGAACTGAAGCTTTCTTT
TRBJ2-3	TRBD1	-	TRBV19	CASTANRGDRADTQYF	TGTGCCAGTACCGCCAACAGAGGGGACAGGGCAGATACGCAGTATTTT
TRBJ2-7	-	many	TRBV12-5	CASGLVTGVLGYEQYF	TGTGCTAGTGGTTTGGTTACAGGCGTGCTCGGCTACGAGCAGTACTTC
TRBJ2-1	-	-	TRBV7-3	CASSFSKGGLFF	TGTGCCAGCAGCTTTAGTAAGGGCGGTCTGTTCTTC
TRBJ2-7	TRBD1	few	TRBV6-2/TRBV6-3	CASSYVGQGVEQYF	TGTGCCAGCAGTTACGTGGGACAGGGGGTCGAGCAGTACTTC
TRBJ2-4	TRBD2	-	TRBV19	CASSIDSGSPLNIQYF	TGTGCCAGTAGTATAGATAGCGGGAGCCCCCTAAACATTCAGTACTTC
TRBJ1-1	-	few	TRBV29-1	CSVLDWATEAFF	TGCAGCGTTTTGGACTGGGCCACTGAAGCTTTCTTT
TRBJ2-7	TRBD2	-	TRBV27	CASSVGLAGGSGEQYF	TGTGCCAGCAGTGTGGGACTAGCGGGGGGCTCCGGCGAGCAGTACTTC
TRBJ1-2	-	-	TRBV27	CASSSAPGLSGYTF	TGTGCCAGCAGTTCCGCCCCGGGTCTTTCTGGCTACACCTTC